The present T cell receptor (beta chain) was sequenced within a study of graft-versus-host responses after intestinal transplantation. Turning to the study itself: Every one of the recipients received anti-thymocyte globulin induction and afterwards took tacrolimus and steroids for approximately 3 years.

Trimming left V 0 bases short and J 8 bases short, with 7 bases between. The germline CDR1 and CDR2 sequences are MGHRA and YSYEKL. The length of the CDR3 is 12 residues. Data came from immunoSEQ multiplex PCR; TCRdb stores just in-frame clones and leaves some out. The sample includes about 25,000 clones, roughly 94% of them seen just once. Here the sequenced sample was PBMCs, taken 156 days after intestinal transplant. This TCR derives from a human patient who received an intestinal transplant, so some T cells may come from the graft donor. The V and J genes are TRBV4-1 and TRBJ1-2; D is unclear. The DNA for the CDR3 is TGCGCCAGCAGCCAAGATTATCTGGGCTACACCTTC. Translation: CASSQDYLGYTF.